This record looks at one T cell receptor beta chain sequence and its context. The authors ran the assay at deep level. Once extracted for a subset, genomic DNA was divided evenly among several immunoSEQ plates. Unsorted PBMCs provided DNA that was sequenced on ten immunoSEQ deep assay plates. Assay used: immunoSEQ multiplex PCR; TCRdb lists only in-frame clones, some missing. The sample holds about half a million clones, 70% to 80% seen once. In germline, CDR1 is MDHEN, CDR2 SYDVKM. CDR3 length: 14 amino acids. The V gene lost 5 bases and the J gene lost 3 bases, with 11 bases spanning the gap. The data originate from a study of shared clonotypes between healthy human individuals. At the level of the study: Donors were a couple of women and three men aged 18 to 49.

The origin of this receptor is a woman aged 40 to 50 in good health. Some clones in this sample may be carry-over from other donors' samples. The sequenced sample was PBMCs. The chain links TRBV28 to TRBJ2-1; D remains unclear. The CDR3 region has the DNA TGTGCCAGCAGTCCCAAGGCGCGCTACAATGAGCAGTTCTTC. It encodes CASSPKARYNEQFF.